A selection of T cell receptor beta chains follows, all from one sample in a study of T cell responses to AZD1222 COVID-19 vaccine. Assay used: immunoSEQ multiplex PCR; TCRdb lists only in-frame clones, some missing. The sample has 150,000 to 200,000 clones, 90% to 95% seen once. Sequences were derived from peripheral blood, sampled on day 0 of AZD1222 vaccination. The receptors were gathered from an adult in good health. The CDR3 runs from the conserved cysteine through the conserved F or W. A D gene is named only where the DNA matches it firmly. Some rows mark clone size as missing; the rest say once, few, many or name a class of expanded clone.

once	.	TRBV7-6	TRBJ1-1	CASSATGTGNTEAFF	TGTGCCAGCAGCGCTACCGGGACGGGAAACACTGAAGCTTTCTTT
.	.	TRBV28	TRBJ2-5	CASSLTRGRGETQYF	TGTGCCAGCAGTTTAACCCGAGGACGAGGCGAGACCCAGTACTTC
.	TRBD1	TRBV6-5	TRBJ1-3	CASRLDRRSGNTIYF	TGTGCCAGCCGGCTGGACAGGAGGTCTGGAAACACCATATATTTT
once	.	TRBV4-1	TRBJ2-1	CASSQVFQDYNEQFF	TGCGCCAGCAGCCAAGTGTTCCAGGATTACAATGAGCAGTTCTTC
.	.	TRBV14	TRBJ2-1	CASSPQVYNEQFF	TGTGCCAGCAGCCCTCAGGTATACAATGAGCAGTTCTTC
once	.	TRBV24-1	TRBJ1-1	CATSDSRPASVAFF	TGTGCCACCAGTGATTCCCGACCGGCCTCGGTAGCTTTCTTT
.	.	TRBV7-8	TRBJ1-1	CASSSAGISGTEAFF	TGTGCCAGCAGCTCGGCGGGGATTTCAGGCACTGAAGCTTTCTTT
.	.	TRBV29-1	TRBJ2-1	CSVDPRGVQEQFF	TGCAGCGTTGATCCGCGCGGGGTTCAGGAGCAGTTCTTC
.	.	TRBV25-1	TRBJ2-6	CASSDGPVLTF	TGTGCCAGCAGTGACGGTCCTGTTCTGACTTTC
.	.	TRBV19	TRBJ1-5	CASMGPGRVSEPQHF	TGTGCCAGTATGGGGCCGGGACGGGTATCAGAGCCCCAGCATTTT
.	.	TRBV11-2	TRBJ1-4	CASSARIYRSNEKLFF	TGTGCCAGCAGCGCCCGTATATACAGGTCTAATGAAAAACTGTTTTTT
few	.	TRBV5-1	TRBJ2-1	CASSEGPKAGNEQFF	TGCGCCAGCAGCGAAGGGCCGAAGGCGGGGAATGAGCAGTTCTTC
.	.	TRBV5-1	TRBJ1-2	CASSREVGRSGYTF	TGCGCCAGCAGCCGGGAGGTCGGCAGATCGGGCTACACCTTC
.	.	TRBV6-2/TRBV6-3	TRBJ1-1	CASSGPGGTEAFF	TGTGCCAGCAGTGGGCCTGGGGGGACTGAAGCTTTCTTT
.	.	TRBV15	TRBJ2-7	CATSRRPTYEQYF	TGTGCCACCAGCCGGCGGCCTACATACGAGCAGTACTTC
.	TRBD1	TRBV7-2	TRBJ1-2	CASSRGQGRGGYTF	TGTGCCAGCAGCAGGGGACAGGGAAGGGGAGGCTACACCTTC
.	.	TRBV5-4	TRBJ1-1	CASSVEDRRTEAFF	TGTGCCAGCAGCGTTGAAGACAGGAGAACTGAAGCTTTCTTT
.	.	TRBV21-1	TRBJ2-3	CASRVGLHRASTDTQYF	TGTGCCAGCAGGGTGGGCCTTCACAGGGCCAGCACAGATACGCAGTATTTT
.	.	TRBV11-2	TRBJ1-2	CASSSLQGRHYGYTF	TGTGCCAGCAGCTCCTTACAGGGTAGGCACTATGGCTACACCTTC
.	TRBD2	TRBV28	TRBJ2-5	CASINGREETQYF	TGTGCCAGCATTAACGGGAGGGAAGAGACCCAGTACTTC
.	TRBD2	TRBV28	TRBJ2-1	CASSKREFNEQFF	TGTGCCAGCAGTAAGCGGGAGTTCAATGAGCAGTTCTTC
few	.	TRBV6-2/TRBV6-3	TRBJ1-5	CASSYSGSNQPQHF	TGTGCCAGCAGTTACTCGGGGAGCAATCAGCCCCAGCATTTT
.	TRBD2	TRBV28	TRBJ2-1	CATKASGRASYNEQFF	TGTGCCACCAAGGCTAGCGGGAGGGCCTCCTACAATGAGCAGTTCTTC
.	.	TRBV10-3	TRBJ1-1	CAITDGRNTEAFF	TGTGCCATCACGGACGGACGGAACACTGAAGCTTTCTTT
.	TRBD1	TRBV5-1	TRBJ2-3	CASSPPSDRGQDTQYF	TGCGCCAGCAGCCCTCCGTCGGACAGGGGGCAAGATACGCAGTATTTT
few	.	TRBV6-4	TRBJ1-1	CASSDRVGTEAFF	TGTGCCAGCAGTGACAGGGTTGGCACTGAAGCTTTCTTT
.	TRBD1	TRBV13	TRBJ1-6	CASSLGPGGDSPLHF	TGTGCCAGCAGCTTAGGCCCAGGGGGCGATTCACCCCTCCACTTT
.	.	TRBV27	TRBJ1-4	CASSLQGLSNEKLFF	TGTGCCAGCAGTTTACAAGGACTGAGTAATGAAAAACTGTTTTTT
.	TRBD2	TRBV5-6	TRBJ2-3	CASSLSLAGSRWQYF	TGTGCCAGCAGCTTGTCGCTAGCGGGCTCCCGCTGGCAGTATTTT
.	TRBD1	TRBV27	TRBJ2-2	CASSPTLGTGSAGELFF	TGTGCCAGCAGTCCAACCTTAGGGACAGGGAGCGCCGGGGAGCTGTTTTTT
.	.	TRBV6-5	TRBJ1-1	CASSFQVSAMNTEAFF	TGTGCCAGCAGTTTTCAGGTCTCCGCAATGAACACTGAAGCTTTCTTT
.	.	TRBV5-6	TRBJ1-1	CASSLPGRMNTEAFF	TGTGCCAGCAGCCTTCCGGGACGGATGAACACTGAAGCTTTCTTT
.	TRBD2	TRBV19	TRBJ2-2	CASRTSETGELFF	TGTGCCAGTAGGACTAGCGAGACCGGGGAGCTGTTTTTT
.	.	TRBV6-6	TRBJ1-6	CASSRTGVGSYNSPLHF	TGTGCCAGCAGCCGAACCGGGGTGGGATCCTATAATTCACCCCTCCACTTT
.	.	TRBV25-1	TRBJ1-2	CASSDGTLGYTF	TGTGCCAGCAGCGACGGGACCCTTGGCTACACCTTC
.	.	TRBV5-8	TRBJ1-1	CASSLVVGAFF	TGTGCCAGCAGCTTGGTGGTCGGGGCTTTCTTT
.	.	TRBV5-1	TRBJ1-6	CASSWGEVTPNSPLHF	TGCGCCAGCAGCTGGGGCGAGGTAACACCTAATTCACCCCTCCACTTT
.	.	TRBV6-5	TRBJ2-7	CASNRAWGYEQYF	TGTGCCAGCAACCGGGCCTGGGGCTACGAGCAGTACTTC
.	.	TRBV7-9	TRBJ1-5	CASSLAGYYQPQHF	TGTGCCAGCAGCTTAGCGGGTTATTATCAGCCCCAGCATTTT
.	TRBD1	TRBV28	TRBJ1-1	CASLQGADTEAFF	TGTGCCAGCCTACAGGGGGCCGACACTGAAGCTTTCTTT
.	TRBD2	TRBV27	TRBJ2-7	CASSRTPGTNYEQYF	TGTGCCAGCAGTCGTACCCCCGGGACTAACTACGAGCAGTACTTC
once	.	TRBV4-3	TRBJ2-3	CASSQDRGVPDTQYF	TGCGCCAGCAGCCAAGATCGAGGGGTCCCAGATACGCAGTATTTT
.	.	TRBV12-3/TRBV12-4	TRBJ2-1	CASSRSGYNEQFF	TGTGCCAGCAGCCGTAGCGGCTATAATGAGCAGTTCTTC
.	TRBD2	TRBV5-1	TRBJ2-3	CASSLQTSGRAFTDTQYF	TGCGCCAGCAGCCTCCAGACTAGCGGGAGGGCCTTCACAGATACGCAGTATTTT
.	TRBD1	TRBV16	TRBJ2-7	CASSQRTGREQYF	TGTGCCAGCAGCCAACGGACAGGTCGTGAGCAGTACTTC
.	.	TRBV28	TRBJ2-1	CASIPDSSYNEQFF	TGTGCCAGCATTCCAGACAGCTCCTACAATGAGCAGTTCTTC
few	TRBD1	TRBV10-3	TRBJ1-2	CAISESAGGQNYGYTF	TGTGCCATCAGTGAGTCGGCAGGGGGCCAAAACTATGGCTACACCTTC
.	TRBD2	TRBV5-1	TRBJ2-7	CASSPGTSGRASNF	TGCGCCAGCAGCCCGGGGACTAGCGGGAGGGCTAGCAACTTC
.	.	TRBV12-3/TRBV12-4	TRBJ2-7	CASSTSTLYEQYF	TGTGCCAGCAGTACCTCGACCCTCTACGAGCAGTACTTC
.	TRBD1	TRBV19	TRBJ1-1	CASRRQGLNTEAFF	TGTGCCAGTAGACGACAGGGACTTAACACTGAAGCTTTCTTT
.	.	TRBV24-1	TRBJ1-2	CATSPPWGENGYTF	TGTGCCACCAGCCCCCCATGGGGCGAAAATGGCTACACCTTC
.	.	TRBV4-2	TRBJ2-3	CASSDARRGGTDTQYF	TGTGCCAGCAGTGATGCCAGGCGAGGCGGCACAGATACGCAGTATTTT
.	.	TRBV21-1	TRBJ1-2	CASSIAQAGYTF	TGTGCCAGCAGCATAGCACAGGCCGGCTACACCTTC
once	TRBD1	TRBV5-1	TRBJ2-2	CASSQGDTGELFF	TGCGCCAGCAGTCAGGGGGACACCGGGGAGCTGTTTTTT
.	TRBD2	TRBV3-1/TRBV3-2	TRBJ2-7	CASSQVVTSGSYEQYF	TGTGCCAGCAGCCAAGTCGTTACTAGCGGATCCTACGAGCAGTACTTC
.	.	TRBV2	TRBJ1-1	CASADSILWDTEAFF	TGTGCCAGCGCGGACAGCATACTATGGGACACTGAAGCTTTCTTT
.	.	TRBV21-1	TRBJ1-2	CASSKVFLRHIRYGYTF	TGTGCCAGCAGCAAAGTCTTTCTTCGTCATATTCGGTATGGCTACACCTTC
.	.	TRBV11-2	TRBJ2-7	CASSWKTPIDHEQYF	TGTGCCAGCAGCTGGAAAACCCCTATTGATCACGAGCAGTACTTC
.	.	TRBV21-1	TRBJ1-3	CASSKVYALCSGNTIYF	TGTGCCAGCAGCAAAGTGTACGCCCTCTGCTCTGGAAACACCATATATTTT